Listed here are 17 T cell receptor beta chains from one sample, sequenced in a study of technical replicates of blood from a few donors. Method: immunoSEQ multiplex PCR; TCRdb's copy keeps in-frame clones and lacks some. This sample carries 74,000 or so clones, about 92% of them seen once, and the ten largest clones take less than 0.4%. The sequenced sample was T cells isolated from PBMCs. These receptors all stem from a human donor in good health.

This clone appeared a few times. V and J are TRBV5-4 and TRBJ2-1; TRBD1 is a possible D gene (6 bases). The V and J ends lost 1 base and 6 bases respectively, with 11 bases between them. The germline V gene encodes CDR1 SGHNT and CDR2 YYREEE (reference sequence). CDR3 length: 14 amino acids. This CDR3 reads CASSLLLGANEQFF. The CDR3 DNA follows: TGTGCCAGCAGCTTGCTTCTGGGGGCCAATGAGCAGTTCTTC.

V usage is TRBV13 and J usage is TRBJ2-7; D remains unclear. Between the trimmed V and J ends, which lost 2 bases and 3 bases, there was a span of 11 bases. Germline CDR1 and CDR2: PRHDT and FYEKMQ (reference sequence). The CDR3 is made up of 14 amino acids. CDR3 sequence reads: CASSLKMRDYEQYF. CDR3 sequence (DNA): TGTGCCAGCAGCTTAAAAATGAGAGACTACGAGCAGTACTTC.

The chain has TRBV11-2 and TRBJ2-7, with TRBD2 identical over 10 bases. This CDR3 contains 13 residues. Germline V CDR1 and CDR2: SGHAT, FQNNGV. The V and J ends lost 8 bases and 3 bases, in that order; junction bases with no gene match: 4. The CDR3 DNA reads as TGTGCCAGCGTACGGACTAGCGGCTACGAGCAGTACTTC. This sequence encodes CASVRTSGYEQYF.

The J gene is TRBJ1-2, the V gene TRBV6-1; perhaps TRBD1 as D (5 bases). The CDR3 sequence is 14 residues long. CDR1 is MNHNS and CDR2 is SASEGT in the germline V gene. V shed 1 base and J shed 8 bases, with 14 bases lying between them. The CDR3 region has the DNA TGTGCCAGCAGTGAAGTTCAGGGCATCGGAGGCTACACCTTC. Translated: CASSEVQGIGGYTF.

The chain carries TRBV2 and TRBJ1-1; D possibly corresponds to TRBD1 (6 bases). V dropped 7 bases and J dropped 2 bases, with 17 bases sitting between them. CDR1 SNHLY and CDR2 FYNNEI come from the germline V gene. The CDR3 has 15 residues. The CDR3 sequence: CASTLSRTDNTEAFF. CDR3 DNA: TGTGCCAGCACCCTATCCAGGACAGACAACACTGAAGCTTTCTTT.

This sequence joins TRBV9 and TRBJ2-2; 7 bases are a match to TRBD1. Trimming cost V 0 bases and J 6 bases; bases outside gene matches: 8. The CDR3 is made up of 16 amino acids. Germline V gene lookup returns CDR1 SGDLS and CDR2 YYNGEE. The CDR3 region has the DNA TGTGCCAGCAGCGTAGAACGAGGGCAGGGGGCCGGGGAGCTGTTTTTT. This gives the protein CASSVERGQGAGELFF.

The chain joins TRBV7-6 to TRBJ2-7, with D possibly matching TRBD1 (6 bases). V lost 2 bases and J lost 3, with 14 bases in between. Germline CDR1 reads SGHVS; CDR2 reads FNYEAQ. The CDR3 contains 15 residues. Here the CDR3 reads CASSLRLEGVYEQYF. DNA for the CDR3: TGTGCCAGCAGCTTACGTTTAGAGGGGGTCTACGAGCAGTACTTC.

J is TRBJ2-1 and V is TRBV12-5, with TRBD2 matching 15 bases. Trimming took 4 bases from V and 7 from J; bases not matched to a gene: 2. The CDR3 runs 15 residues. Germline V gene sequence: CDR1 LGHNT, CDR2 FRNRAP. This CDR3 is CASGSGLAGGNEQFF. The CDR3 DNA sequence: TGTGCTAGTGGTTCGGGACTAGCGGGAGGAAATGAGCAGTTCTTC.

The rearrangement links TRBV5-8 to TRBJ1-1; TRBD1 agrees at 7 bases. Trimming at V came to 5 bases and at J to 6 bases, leaving 10 bases not matched to a gene. The CDR3 contains 14 residues. CDR1 is SGHTS, CDR2 YDEGEE, per germline. This chain's CDR3 is CASRPRTGPPEAFF. Here the CDR3 DNA reads TGTGCCAGCAGACCTCGGACAGGCCCCCCTGAAGCTTTCTTT. Full variable domain (remainder filled in from reference TRBV5-8 and TRBJ1-1): EAGVTQSPTHLIKTRGQQATLRCSPISGHTSVYWYQQALGLGLQFLLWYDEGEERNRGNFPPRFSGRQFPNYSSELNVNALELEDSALYLCASRPRTGPPEAFFGQGTRLTVV.

The chain carries TRBV10-3 and TRBJ2-3; D might be TRBD2 (5 bases). Trimming cost V 0 bases and J 1 base, with 11 bases left between them. The CDR3 consists of 16 residues. CDR1 is ENHRY and CDR2 is SYGVKD in the germline V gene. DNA of the CDR3: TGTGCCATCAGTGAGTCGACGCGGGCAGGCACAGATACGCAGTATTTT. Protein product: CAISESTRAGTDTQYF.

The rearrangement joins TRBV7-2 to TRBJ2-1, with TRBD2 identical over 7 bases. The CDR3 consists of 14 residues. The J segment lost 5 bases and the V segment lost 1 base, leaving 2 bases of the junction unmatched. The germline V gene encodes CDR1 SGHTA and CDR2 FQGNSA. CDR3 protein: CASSLGLAHNEQFF. CDR3 in DNA: TGTGCCAGCAGCTTAGGACTAGCTCACAATGAGCAGTTCTTC.

This rearrangement joins TRBV6-1 to TRBJ2-2; 9 positions agree with TRBD1. The CDR3 consists of 14 residues. V shed 10 bases, J shed 3 bases, and the junction held 6 bases outside the gene matches. Germline CDR1 is MNHNS and CDR2 is SASEGT. For the CDR3, the DNA is TGTGCCATCAGGACAGGGGATTACACCGGGGAGCTGTTTTTT. Translation gives CAIRTGDYTGELFF.

The V gene is TRBV11-3, the J gene TRBJ2-3, with D perhaps TRBD1 (6 bases). The germline V gene encodes CDR1 SGHNT and CDR2 YENEEA. V lost 3 bases, J lost 2 bases, and 9 bases lay in between. The CDR3 contains 14 residues. The CDR3 is CASSFRGHTDTQYF. CDR3 bases: TGTGCCAGCAGCTTCAGGGGCCACACAGATACGCAGTATTTT.

V and J are TRBV5-6 and TRBJ2-2; 7 nucleotides align to TRBD1. The CDR3 is 15 amino acids. J was trimmed by 6 bases and V by 4 bases; bases with no gene match: 9. The germline gives CDR1 SGHDT, CDR2 YYEEEE. The CDR3 DNA follows: TGTGCCAGCAGCATGGACAAGGGGGCTGCCGGGGAGCTGTTTTTT. It encodes CASSMDKGAAGELFF.

The rearrangement links TRBV10-3 to TRBJ1-2; D gene unclear. The germline gives CDR1 ENHRY, CDR2 SYGVKD. CDR3 length: 13 residues. The V and J ends lost 0 bases and 3 bases respectively, with 5 bases between them. The CDR3 is CAISESQYYGYTF. CDR3 DNA sequence: TGTGCCATCAGTGAGTCTCAGTACTATGGCTACACCTTC.

V and J are TRBV7-8 and TRBJ2-3; D is unclear. The CDR3 has 14 residues. Trimming removed 0 bases from V and 3 bases from J, with 7 bases in between. Looked up from germline, CDR1 is SGHVS and CDR2 is FQNEAQ. CDR3 nucleotides: TGTGCCAGCAGCTTAGCTGGCGGAACAGATACGCAGTATTTT. It encodes CASSLAGGTDTQYF.

V usage is TRBV7-3 and J usage is TRBJ1-1; weak D call: TRBD1 (6 bases). The CDR3 runs 19 residues. The germline V gene encodes CDR1 SGHTA and CDR2 FQGTGA. V was pared by 2 bases and J by 4 bases, with 26 bases between. The CDR3 sequence is CASSLFAAGGREGGTEAFF. Written as DNA, the CDR3 is TGTGCCAGCAGCTTATTTGCGGCAGGAGGAAGGGAAGGGGGCACTGAAGCTTTCTTT.